A single sample gave rise to the 3 T cell receptor beta chains below, sequenced in a study of T cell repertoires in cytomegalovirus infection (dated by TCRdb to between 2018 and 2021). For sequencing, an Illumina HiSeq 1500 was employed. TCRdb reprocessing: public reads trimmed at Q25 with fastp, clones called with MiXCR, in-frame beta chains kept. Rows with one shared CDR3 protein collapse into an entry with the most common genes and DNA. The sample table records almost 550,000 distinct CDR3 sequences; 15% to 20% of these occur just once. Roughly a quarter of the sample goes to the ten largest clones. Input material: CD8+ T cells from PBMCs. Source of these receptors: a human donor in good health (CMV status not recorded). Some clones in this sample may be carry-over from other donors' samples.

This clonotype showed up just a few times. The rearrangement uses TRBV6-5 and TRBJ2-7, with 7 bases fitting TRBD1. Unmatched junction bases numbered 2, after V lost 0 bases and J lost 6 bases. Germline V lookup: CDR1 MNHEY, CDR2 SVGAGI. This CDR3 region has 13 residues. CDR3 coding DNA: TGTGCCAGCAGTTACTCGAACAGGGGCGAGCAGTACTTC. This sequence encodes CASSYSNRGEQYF.

This clonotype occurred many times. V and J are TRBV6-1 and TRBJ2-1; 10 bases line up with TRBD2. CDR1 is MNHNS and CDR2 is SASEGT in the germline V gene. There are 15 residues in the CDR3. With V trimmed by 4 bases and J by 5 bases, 5 bases remained unmatched. The CDR3 DNA reads TGTGCCAGCAGTGTTTTTAGCGGGGGGAACAATGAGCAGTTCTTC. Translating it yields CASSVFSGGNNEQFF.

This clonotype came up many times. The rearrangement joins TRBV5-5 to TRBJ2-3; no clear D gene. Germline lookup yields CDR1 SGHKS and CDR2 YYEKEE (reference sequence). This CDR3 is built from 16 residues. The V gene lost 3 bases and the J gene lost 2 bases, with 16 bases spanning the gap. CDR3 nucleotides: TGTGCCAGCAGCTCCGAGGTCCTTTTATCCACAGATACGCAGTATTTT. Amino acid sequence: CASSSEVLLSTDTQYF.